This entry features one T cell receptor (beta chain) sequence. Its target is not known. Investigators sorted PBMCs to obtain both CD4+ and CD8+ T cells. This entry comes from a study of CD8+ T cells in alopecia areata. Findings and limits, study-wide: The study found higher clonality in lesional than normal scalp, especially in alopecia totalis/universalis. In patients, TCRs were shared less clearly than in mice, and HLA may possibly be involved. Besides other cells, scalp samples also yield sequences of resident alphabeta T cells from normal skin.

Sequencing relied on a cDNA template that was reverse transcribed from extracted RNA. Profiling relied on immunoSEQ multiplex PCR, and the TCRdb table lists in-frame clones only, not all of them. The sample contains 95,000 to 120,000 clones, approximately 59% of which appear only once. What was sequenced was CD8+ T cells sorted from blood. The source is a human donor in good health.

The CDR3, as DNA: TGTGCCAGCAGCCTTGGGCAGGCGGGCTGGAATCAGCCCCAGCATTTT. Translation gives CASSLGQAGWNQPQHF. V and J are TRBV7-6 and TRBJ1-5; D is unclear. The CDR3 is made up of 16 amino acids. V was trimmed by 5 bases and J by 4 bases, leaving 18 bases between them. Germline V lookup: CDR1 SGHVS, CDR2 FNYEAQ.